This entry lists 30 T cell receptor beta chains sequenced from one sample in a study of multiple sclerosis patients with progressive multifocal leukoencephalopathy. Produced via immunoSEQ multiplex PCR; TCRdb's table is partial and in-frame only. The sample records under 40,000 clones, 75% to 90% being singletons. Documented time point: before natalizumab initiation. Sequencing was performed on PBMCs. The source of these receptors is a human donor with multiple sclerosis.

The chain links TRBV7-3 to TRBJ2-7; TRBD2 matches 10 bases. This CDR3 has 13 residues. The J segment lost 6 bases and the V segment lost 8 bases, leaving 7 bases of the junction unmatched. CDR1 is SGHTA, CDR2 FQGTGA, per germline. The CDR3 DNA sequence: TGTGCCAGCTCTAGCGGGAGCAGGGGCGAGCAGTACTTC. It specifies CASSSGSRGEQYF.

A single count supports this clone. V is TRBV5-4 and J is TRBJ2-3; 9 bases map to TRBD2. Germline V lookup: CDR1 SGHNT, CDR2 YYREEE (reference sequence). V shed 3 bases and J 0 bases; nucleotides not matched to a gene: 5. The CDR3 contains 16 residues. The CDR3 DNA follows: TGTGCCAGCAGCTCCATAGCGGGGGCTAGCACAGATACGCAGTATTTT. Protein sequence: CASSSIAGASTDTQYF.

The CDR3 sequence: CASSPLRDYNTGELFF. DNA of the CDR3: TGTGCCAGTAGTCCGCTCCGGGACTATAACACCGGGGAGCTGTTTTTT. J is TRBJ2-2 and V is TRBV19; TRBD2 aligns across 7 bases. The V gene end was trimmed by 5 bases and the J gene end by 2 bases; junction bases not matched to a gene: 8. The CDR3 is made up of 16 amino acids. In germline, CDR1 is LNHDA, CDR2 SQIVND (reference sequence).

The chain couples TRBV30 to TRBJ1-1; 8 nucleotides match TRBD1. Germline CDR1 reads GTSNPN; CDR2 reads SVGIG (reference sequence). The CDR3 is 14 residues long. V shed 3 bases, J shed 1 base, and the junction held 4 bases outside the gene matches. For the CDR3, the DNA is TGTGCCTGGAGCATCGACAGGGGGAACACTGAAGCTTTCTTT. Its protein is CAWSIDRGNTEAFF.

The J gene is TRBJ2-7, the V gene TRBV5-4; D might be TRBD2 (6 bases). This CDR3 comprises 17 residues. V gave up 4 bases and J gave up 4 bases, with 24 bases separating them. Looked up from germline, CDR1 is SGHNT and CDR2 is YYREEE (reference sequence). The CDR3 spells CASSPPPGSSRGYEQYF. CDR3 nucleotide sequence: TGTGCCAGCAGCCCACCCCCTGGGTCCTCCCGGGGGTACGAGCAGTACTTC.

The chain carries TRBV18 and TRBJ2-2, with 7 bases identical to TRBD1. The CDR3 covers 16 residues. CDR1 is KGHSH, CDR2 LQKENI, per germline. Losses at the gene ends were 1 base for V and 1 base for J; bases not matched to a gene: 3. The CDR3 coding sequence is TGTGCCAGCTCACCACGGCAGGGGGAGAACACCGGGGAGCTGTTTTTT. This sequence encodes CASSPRQGENTGELFF. The whole variable domain, filled in from reference TRBV18 and TRBJ2-2, reads NAGVMQNPRHLVRRRGQEARLRCSPMKGHSHVYWYRQLPEEGLKFMVYLQKENIIDESGMPKERFSAEFPKEGPSILRIQQVVRGDSAAYFCASSPRQGENTGELFFGEGSRLTVL.

This clone was counted between two and nine times. V gene TRBV19 combines with J gene TRBJ1-3, with D hard to call. Trimming took 5 bases from V and 0 from J, leaving 11 bases between them. Germline V gene data show CDR1 as LNHDA and CDR2 as SQIVND (reference sequence). This CDR3 spans 15 amino acids. The CDR3 here is CASSPVSDSGNTIYF. CDR3 bases: TGTGCCAGTAGTCCCGTTTCGGACTCTGGAAACACCATATATTTT.

The sample holds a few counts of this clone. The chain employs TRBV7-9 and TRBJ1-4; 8 bases agree with TRBD1. The J segment lost 8 bases and the V segment lost 5 bases, leaving 7 bases of the junction unmatched. Germline CDR1 reads SEHNR; CDR2 reads FQNEAQ (reference sequence). The length of the CDR3 is 14 residues. The CDR3 sequence is CASSTTGVGEKLFF. DNA for the CDR3: TGTGCCAGCAGCACGACAGGGGTTGGAGAAAAACTGTTTTTT.

This clone was counted a few times. This chain uses TRBV9 with TRBJ1-5; 7 positions agree with TRBD1. The germline gives CDR1 SGDLS, CDR2 YYNGEE. V lost 2 bases to trimming and J lost 4 bases; unmatched junction nucleotides: 3. The CDR3 extends over 14 amino acids. The CDR3 sequence is CASSVGTENQPQHF. As DNA, the CDR3 is TGTGCCAGCAGCGTGGGGACAGAAAATCAGCCCCAGCATTTT.

Of note for this clone: One end of the junction varies from germline; a read error may be responsible. This CDR3 is CASSSGQSSVSFF. The CDR3 DNA reads TGTGCCAGCAGCTCAGGACAATCTAGCGTATCTTTCTTC. This rearrangement joins TRBV7-9 to TRBJ2-7, with D possibly being TRBD2 (6 bases). This CDR3 contains 13 residues. CDR1 is SEHNR and CDR2 is FQNEAQ in the germline V gene (reference sequence).

This chain uses TRBV7-2 with TRBJ1-1, with a possible D match to TRBD1 (5 bases). Germline V gene lookup returns CDR1 SGHTA and CDR2 FQGNSA. This CDR3 comprises 13 residues. V was shortened by 4 bases and J by 1 base, with 7 bases between the two germline ends. For the CDR3, the DNA is TGTGCCAGCAGCTCCGGGACGAACACTGAAGCTTTCTTT. This gives the protein CASSSGTNTEAFF.

A remark on this clone: A read error may account for a junction end that differs from germline. The chain couples TRBV7-9 to TRBJ2-1, with 7 positions matching TRBD2. Per the germline V gene, CDR1 is SEHNR and CDR2 is FQNEAQ (reference sequence). The CDR3 has 13 residues. Here the CDR3 DNA reads TGTGCCACCGCCGGGACTACTTACAATGGGCAGTTCTTC. Residues: CATAGTTYNGQFF.

The genes are TRBV18 and TRBJ2-5; D gene unclear. Per the germline V gene, CDR1 is KGHSH and CDR2 is LQKENI. Trimming took off 6 bases at V and 1 base at J, with 3 bases between the two ends. The CDR3 has 11 amino acids. The CDR3 bases are TGTGCCAGCTCCCCCCAAGAGACCCAGTACTTC. Its protein product is CASSPQETQYF.

The genes are TRBV6-5 and TRBJ2-7; no definite D call. V was shortened by 6 bases and J by 2 bases, with 11 bases between the two germline ends. This CDR3 contains 13 residues. Germline values: CDR1 MNHEY, CDR2 SVGAGI. The CDR3 here is CASRSYMTYEQYF. The CDR3 DNA reads TGTGCCAGCAGGTCCTACATGACCTACGAGCAGTACTTC.

This clone was observed once. This chain joins TRBV7-8 and TRBJ1-1; 10 nucleotides agree with TRBD1. This CDR3 is 19 amino acids long. Germline lookup yields CDR1 SGHVS and CDR2 FQNEAQ. Germline trimming cut 5 bases from V and 1 base from J; bases unmatched to any gene: 16. CDR3 residues: CASSLTGTGVSAPNTEAFF. As DNA, the CDR3 is TGTGCCAGCAGCCTAACCGGGACAGGGGTCTCCGCACCGAACACTGAAGCTTTCTTT.

The chain carries TRBV15 and TRBJ2-5, with D possibly called TRBD1 or TRBD2 (5 bases each). Germline CDR1 and CDR2: LNHNV and YYDKDF (reference sequence). V lost 4 bases to trimming and J lost 7 bases, with 19 bases between them. The CDR3 runs 15 residues. CDR3 in amino acids: CATSTRDPILVTQYF. CDR3 in DNA: TGTGCCACCAGCACCCGGGACCCCATTCTGGTGACCCAGTACTTC.

This clone appeared a single time. In nucleotides, the CDR3 is TGTGCCATCAGTGAGCGCCTAGCGGGCCAAACCGGGGAGCTGTTTTTT. It is translated as CAISERLAGQTGELFF. The chain joins TRBV10-3 to TRBJ2-2, with 8 nucleotides matching TRBD2. From germline, CDR1 is ENHRY and CDR2 SYGVKD. Germline trimming cut 2 bases from V and 5 bases from J; bases unmatched to any gene: 7. This CDR3 region has 16 residues.

The V and J genes are TRBV9 and TRBJ2-1, with 9 bases identical to TRBD2. With V trimmed by 0 bases and J by 9 bases, 7 bases remained unmatched. The CDR3 spans 15 residues. Germline values: CDR1 SGDLS, CDR2 YYNGEE. The CDR3 nucleotides read TGTGCCAGCAGCGTAGCGTTAGCGGGAGAGGTTGAGCAGTTCTTC. Protein product: CASSVALAGEVEQFF.

This chain links TRBV19 with TRBJ2-1; 7 bases align to TRBD1. This CDR3 has 14 amino acids. V lost 2 bases, J lost 11 bases, and 9 bases stayed unmatched. CDR1 and CDR2 (germline): LNHDA, SQIVND (reference sequence). CDR3 nucleotide sequence: TGTGCCAGTAGTATAAAAGGGGACAGCCGAAAGCAGTTCTTC. Its protein product is CASSIKGDSRKQFF.

The chain carries TRBV27 and TRBJ2-7; 12 positions match TRBD2. The junction had 6 bases not matched to a gene; V was cut back by 3 bases and J by 3 bases. CDR1 is MNHEY, CDR2 SMNVEV, per germline (reference sequence). This CDR3 contains 16 residues. The CDR3: CASSFAASGRDYEQYF. The CDR3 DNA sequence: TGTGCCAGCAGTTTCGCCGCTAGCGGGAGGGACTACGAGCAGTACTTC.

The J gene is TRBJ2-3, the V gene TRBV18; tentatively, D is TRBD1 or TRBD2 (5 bases each). CDR3 length equals 14 residues. Germline V gives CDR1 KGHSH, CDR2 LQKENI. The ends were cut back, 6 bases at V and 4 bases at J, with 14 bases in the middle. The DNA for the CDR3 is TGTGCCAGCTCTCCCCGGGACCTCTCAGATACGCAGTATTTT. Protein sequence: CASSPRDLSDTQYF.

The J gene is TRBJ1-4, the V gene TRBV18; tentative D call: TRBD1 (6 bases). Germline V lookup: CDR1 KGHSH, CDR2 LQKENI. CDR3 length: 16 amino acids. V was cut by 1 base and J by 4 bases, with 13 bases left in between. The CDR3 loop reads CASSPRGGRINEKLFF. The CDR3 DNA sequence: TGTGCCAGCTCACCACGCGGGGGCCGTATTAATGAAAAACTGTTTTTT.

This chain uses TRBV29-1 with TRBJ2-7, with TRBD1 matching 11 bases. The germline gives CDR1 SQVTM, CDR2 ANQGSEA. The CDR3 length is 13 residues. Trimming at V came to 3 bases and at J to 2 bases, leaving 0 bases not matched to a gene. CDR3 coding DNA: TGCAGCGTTGAGGGACAGGGGGCCTACGAGCAGTACTTC. Its translation: CSVEGQGAYEQYF.

The rearrangement joins TRBV7-2 to TRBJ2-1, with TRBD2 matching over 10 bases. CDR1 and CDR2 from the germline V gene are SGHTA and FQGNSA. This CDR3 has 18 residues. The J segment lost 3 bases and the V segment lost 7 bases, leaving 15 bases of the junction unmatched. This CDR3 is CASITYTSGTSDYNEQFF. The CDR3 DNA reads as TGTGCCAGCATCACTTATACCTCCGGGACTAGCGACTACAATGAGCAGTTCTTC.

The chain links TRBV6-5 to TRBJ1-2; 8 bases agree with TRBD1. After removal of 2 bases from V and 8 bases from J, the junction contained 7 bases not matched to a gene. Germline values: CDR1 MNHEY, CDR2 SVGAGI. The CDR3 loop spans 14 amino acids. The CDR3 region is CASSYGADRVGYTF. The CDR3 nucleotides are TGTGCCAGCAGTTACGGCGCGGACAGGGTCGGCTACACCTTC.

The chain uses TRBV5-6 and TRBJ1-1, with TRBD1 matching 7 bases. The CDR3 contains 13 residues. Germline V gene data show CDR1 as SGHDT and CDR2 as YYEEEE. The V gene end was trimmed by 4 bases and the J gene end by 6 bases; junction bases not matched to a gene: 6. The CDR3 region has the DNA TGTGCCAGCAGCCTGATAGGGGGCGCTGAAGCTTTCTTT. This translates into CASSLIGGAEAFF. The full variable domain, its missing parts supplied by reference TRBV5-6 and TRBJ1-1, is DAGVTQSPTHLIKTRGQQVTLRCSPKSGHDTVSWYQQALGQGPQFIFQYYEEEERQRGNFPDRFSGHQFPNYSSELNVNALLLGDSALYLCASSLIGGAEAFFGQGTRLTVV.

This chain connects TRBV2 to TRBJ1-5; D call uncertain. Per germline, CDR1 SNHLY and CDR2 FYNNEI. Trimming shortened V by 1 base and J by 4 bases, and 5 bases separated the two germline ends. The CDR3 covers 13 residues. The CDR3 is CASSEGVNQPQHF. The CDR3 nucleotides are TGTGCCAGCAGTGAAGGGGTGAATCAGCCCCAGCATTTT. Filled out from reference TRBV2 and TRBJ1-5, the complete variable domain reads EPEVTQTPSHQVTQMGQEVILRCVPISNHLYFYWYRQILGQKVEFLVSFYNNEISEKSEIFDDQFSVERPDGSNFTLKIRSTKLEDSAMYFCASSEGVNQPQHFGDGTRLSIL.

J is TRBJ1-5 and V is TRBV6-1; unclear D gene. The CDR3 spans 13 residues. Germline CDR1 MNHNS, CDR2 SASEGT. V lost 6 bases and J 7 bases, leaving 13 bases between the germline ends. CDR3 amino acids: CASSATGAQPQHF. The CDR3 DNA is TGTGCCAGCAGCGCGACGGGAGCCCAGCCCCAGCATTTT.

The rearrangement joins TRBV4-1 to TRBJ1-3; D perhaps matches TRBD1 (6 bases). Germline CDR1 is MGHRA and CDR2 is YSYEKL. The CDR3 consists of 16 residues. The V end lost 4 bases, the J end lost 1 base, and 14 bases lay between the germline ends. The CDR3 loop is CASSLGGSYSGNTIYF. In DNA form, the CDR3 reads TGCGCCAGCAGCCTGGGGGGCAGCTATTCTGGAAACACCATATATTTT.

The genes are TRBV6-5 and TRBJ2-1; no clear D gene. Per the germline V gene, CDR1 is MNHEY and CDR2 is SVGAGI. The CDR3 spans 14 residues. Trimming took 7 bases from V and 0 from J, leaving 10 bases between them. CDR3 amino acids: CASTFRSSYNEQFF. The CDR3 nucleotides read TGTGCCAGCACGTTTCGAAGCTCCTACAATGAGCAGTTCTTC.